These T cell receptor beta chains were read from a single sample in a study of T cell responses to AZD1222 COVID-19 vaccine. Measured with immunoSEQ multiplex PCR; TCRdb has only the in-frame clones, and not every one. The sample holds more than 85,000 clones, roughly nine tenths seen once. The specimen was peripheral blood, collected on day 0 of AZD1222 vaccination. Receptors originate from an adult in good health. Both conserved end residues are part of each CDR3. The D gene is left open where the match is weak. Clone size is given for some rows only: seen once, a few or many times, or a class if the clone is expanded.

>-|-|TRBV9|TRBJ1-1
CASSVAGGGTEAFF
TGTGCCAGCAGCGTAGCTGGGGGGGGCACTGAAGCTTTCTTT
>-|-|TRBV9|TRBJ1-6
CASSLDRRNSPLHF
TGTGCCAGCAGCCTCGACAGAAGGAATTCACCCCTCCACTTT
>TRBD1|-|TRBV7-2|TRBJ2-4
CASSLSGTGGFGANIQYF
TGTGCCAGCAGCTTATCAGGGACAGGGGGATTTGGAGCAAACATTCAGTACTTC
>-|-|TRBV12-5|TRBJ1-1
CASGGDLNTEAFF
TGTGCTAGTGGTGGGGATCTGAACACTGAAGCTTTCTTT
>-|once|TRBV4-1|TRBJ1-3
CASSQDLMPSGNTIYF
TGCGCCAGCAGCCAAGATCTTATGCCCTCTGGAAACACCATATATTTT
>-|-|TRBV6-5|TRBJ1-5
CAGGLQPQHF
TGTGCCGGGGGACTCCAGCCCCAGCATTTT
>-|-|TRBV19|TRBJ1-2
CASSISGINYGYTF
TGTGCCAGTAGTATAAGCGGGATTAACTATGGCTACACCTTC
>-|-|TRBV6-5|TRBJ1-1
CASSSFIGEQEAFF
TGTGCCAGCAGTTCTTTTATTGGGGAACAGGAAGCTTTCTTT
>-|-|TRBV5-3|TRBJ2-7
CARSYRGGGAFYEQYF
TGTGCCAGAAGCTACCGGGGAGGGGGCGCGTTCTACGAGCAGTACTTC
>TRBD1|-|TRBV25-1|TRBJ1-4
CASSESGQSGEKLFF
TGTGCCAGCAGTGAATCGGGACAGTCAGGTGAAAAACTGTTTTTT
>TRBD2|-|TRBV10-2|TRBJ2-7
CASSDWTSGGTYEQYF
TGCGCCAGCAGTGACTGGACTAGCGGGGGAACCTACGAGCAGTACTTC
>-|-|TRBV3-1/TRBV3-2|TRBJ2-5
CASSPALGGLMETQYF
TGTGCCAGCAGCCCTGCGTTAGGGGGTCTGATGGAGACCCAGTACTTC
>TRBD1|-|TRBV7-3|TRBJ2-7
CASSPTGGYEQYF
TGTGCCAGCAGCCCTACAGGGGGGTACGAGCAGTACTTC
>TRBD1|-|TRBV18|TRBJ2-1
CASSPPGQYYNEQFF
TGTGCCAGCTCACCGCCGGGACAGTATTACAATGAGCAGTTCTTC
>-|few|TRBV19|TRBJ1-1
CASSIAGLAEAFF
TGTGCCAGTAGTATAGCCGGGCTGGCTGAAGCTTTCTTT
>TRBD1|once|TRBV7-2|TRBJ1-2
CASSLVQGARGYTF
TGTGCCAGCAGCTTAGTCCAGGGGGCACGGGGCTACACCTTC
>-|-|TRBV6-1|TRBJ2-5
CASSEGRLEGETQYF
TGTGCCAGCAGTGAAGGACGGCTAGAGGGAGAGACCCAGTACTTC
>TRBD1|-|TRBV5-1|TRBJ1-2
CASSPSGGTNYGYTF
TGCGCCAGCAGCCCGTCAGGGGGGACTAACTATGGCTACACCTTC
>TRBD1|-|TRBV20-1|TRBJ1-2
CSAPDRAGYTF
TGCAGTGCCCCGGACAGGGCTGGCTACACCTTC
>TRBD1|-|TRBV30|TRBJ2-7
CAWIGTGDKTYEQYF
TGTGCCTGGATTGGGACAGGCGATAAGACCTACGAGCAGTACTTC
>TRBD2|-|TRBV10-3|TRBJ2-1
CAISESSGSGNEQFF
TGTGCCATCAGTGAGTCCAGCGGGAGTGGTAATGAGCAGTTCTTC
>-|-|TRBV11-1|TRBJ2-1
CASSLSTGSYNEQFF
TGTGCCAGCAGCTTAAGCACAGGCTCCTACAATGAGCAGTTCTTC
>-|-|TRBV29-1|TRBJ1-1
CSVGRQGHTEAFF
TGCAGCGTTGGTCGGCAGGGGCACACTGAAGCTTTCTTT
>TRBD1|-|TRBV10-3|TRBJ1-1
CAISATGVKTTEAFF
TGTGCCATCAGTGCGACAGGGGTTAAAACGACTGAAGCTTTCTTT
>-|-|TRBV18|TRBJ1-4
CASSPPGAGGNEKLFF
TGTGCCAGCTCACCCCCCGGTGCGGGGGGGAATGAAAAACTGTTTTTT
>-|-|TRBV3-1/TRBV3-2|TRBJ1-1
CASSQRGTFDEAFF
TGTGCCAGCAGCCAGCGGGGGACATTTGATGAAGCTTTCTTT
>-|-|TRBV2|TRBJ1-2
CASNDRLAQGYTF
TGTGCCAGCAACGACAGACTCGCCCAGGGCTACACCTTC
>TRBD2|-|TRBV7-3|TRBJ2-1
CASSWTSGDYNEQFF
TGTGCCAGCAGCTGGACTAGCGGAGACTACAATGAGCAGTTCTTC
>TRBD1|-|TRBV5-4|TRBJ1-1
CASSFRSAGGWMNTEAFF
TGTGCCAGCAGCTTTAGATCCGCAGGGGGGTGGATGAACACTGAAGCTTTCTTT
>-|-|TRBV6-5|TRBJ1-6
CASSYSIKGGDSPLHF
TGTGCCAGCAGTTACTCGATCAAGGGGGGGGATTCACCCCTCCACTTT
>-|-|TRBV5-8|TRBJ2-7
CASSWGWIGEQYF
TGTGCCAGCAGCTGGGGGTGGATTGGCGAGCAGTACTTC